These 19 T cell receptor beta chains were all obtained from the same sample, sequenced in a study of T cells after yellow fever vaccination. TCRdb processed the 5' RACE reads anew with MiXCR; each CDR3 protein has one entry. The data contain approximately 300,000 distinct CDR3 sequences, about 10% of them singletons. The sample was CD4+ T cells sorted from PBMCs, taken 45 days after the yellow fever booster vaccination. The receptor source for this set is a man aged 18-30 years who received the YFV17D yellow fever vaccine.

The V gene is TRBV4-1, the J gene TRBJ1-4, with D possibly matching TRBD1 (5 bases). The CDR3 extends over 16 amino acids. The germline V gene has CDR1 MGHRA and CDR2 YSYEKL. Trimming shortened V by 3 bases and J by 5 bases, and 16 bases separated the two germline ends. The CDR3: CASSHNSGTENEKLFF. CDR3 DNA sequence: TGCGCCAGCAGCCATAACTCCGGGACCGAGAATGAAAAACTGTTTTTT.

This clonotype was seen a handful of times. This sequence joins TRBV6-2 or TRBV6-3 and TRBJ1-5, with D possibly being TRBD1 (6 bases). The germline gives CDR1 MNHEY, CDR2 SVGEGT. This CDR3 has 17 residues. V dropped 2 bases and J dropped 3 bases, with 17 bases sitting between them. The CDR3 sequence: CASSYPIGGPDNQPQHF. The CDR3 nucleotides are TGTGCCAGCAGTTACCCGATTGGGGGCCCCGACAATCAGCCCCAGCATTTT.

The CDR3 nucleotides are TGTGCCAGCAGCTCCGGACAGGGACCGGTTTCACCCCTCCACTTT. Translating it yields CASSSGQGPVSPLHF. The chain employs TRBV7-3 and TRBJ1-6, with 8 bases identical to TRBD1. V shed 4 bases and J 9 bases; nucleotides not matched to a gene: 8. The CDR3 is 15 residues long. Germline V lookup: CDR1 SGHTA, CDR2 FQGTGA.

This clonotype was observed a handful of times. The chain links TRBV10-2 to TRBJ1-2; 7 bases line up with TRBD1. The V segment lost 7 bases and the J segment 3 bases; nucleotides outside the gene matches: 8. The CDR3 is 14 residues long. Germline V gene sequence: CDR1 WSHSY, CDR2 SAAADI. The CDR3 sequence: CASTVDRDYYGYTF. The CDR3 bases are TGCGCCAGCACCGTAGACAGGGATTACTATGGCTACACCTTC.

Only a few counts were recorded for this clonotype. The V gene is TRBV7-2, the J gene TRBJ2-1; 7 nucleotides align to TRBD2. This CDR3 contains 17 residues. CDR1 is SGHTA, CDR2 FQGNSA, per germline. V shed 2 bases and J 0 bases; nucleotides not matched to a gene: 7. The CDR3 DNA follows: TGTGCCAGCAGCTTAAATTTCGCGGGGGACTCCTACAATGAGCAGTTCTTC. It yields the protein CASSLNFAGDSYNEQFF.

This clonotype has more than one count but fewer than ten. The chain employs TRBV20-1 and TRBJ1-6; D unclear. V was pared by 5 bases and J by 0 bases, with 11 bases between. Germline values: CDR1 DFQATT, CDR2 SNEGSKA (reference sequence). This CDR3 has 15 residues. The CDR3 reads CSAPDRSSYNSPLHF. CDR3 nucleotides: TGCAGTGCTCCCGACCGGAGCTCCTATAATTCACCCCTCCACTTT.

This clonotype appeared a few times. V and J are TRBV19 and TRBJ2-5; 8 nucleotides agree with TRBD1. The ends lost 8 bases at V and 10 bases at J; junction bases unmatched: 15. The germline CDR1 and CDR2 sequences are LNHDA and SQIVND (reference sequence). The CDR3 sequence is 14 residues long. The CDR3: CASRQGTPAGIQYF. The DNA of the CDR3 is TGTGCCAGTCGACAGGGGACACCAGCGGGTATCCAGTACTTC.

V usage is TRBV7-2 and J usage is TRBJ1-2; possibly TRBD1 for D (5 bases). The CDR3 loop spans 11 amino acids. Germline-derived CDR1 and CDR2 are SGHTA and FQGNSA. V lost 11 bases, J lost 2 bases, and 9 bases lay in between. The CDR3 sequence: CAGGENYGYTF. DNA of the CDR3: TGTGCCGGGGGGGAGAACTATGGCTACACCTTC.

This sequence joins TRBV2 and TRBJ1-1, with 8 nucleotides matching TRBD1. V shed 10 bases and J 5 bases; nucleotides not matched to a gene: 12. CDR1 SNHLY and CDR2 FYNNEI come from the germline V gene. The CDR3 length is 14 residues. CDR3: CATRVETGGTEAFF. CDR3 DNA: TGTGCCACCAGAGTCGAAACAGGGGGGACTGAAGCTTTCTTT.

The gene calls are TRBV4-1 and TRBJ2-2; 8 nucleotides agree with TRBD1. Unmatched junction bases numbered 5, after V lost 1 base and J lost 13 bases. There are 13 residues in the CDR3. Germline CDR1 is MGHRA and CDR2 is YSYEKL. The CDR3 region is CASSQVLGQGLFF. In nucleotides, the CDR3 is TGCGCCAGCAGCCAAGTTTTAGGACAGGGGCTGTTTTTT.

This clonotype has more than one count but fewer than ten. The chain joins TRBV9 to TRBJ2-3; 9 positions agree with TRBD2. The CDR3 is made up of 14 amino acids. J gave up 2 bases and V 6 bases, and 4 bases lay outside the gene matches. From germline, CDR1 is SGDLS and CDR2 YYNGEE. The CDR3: CASTAGGPTDTQYF. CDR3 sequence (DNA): TGTGCCAGCACAGCGGGGGGACCCACAGATACGCAGTATTTT.

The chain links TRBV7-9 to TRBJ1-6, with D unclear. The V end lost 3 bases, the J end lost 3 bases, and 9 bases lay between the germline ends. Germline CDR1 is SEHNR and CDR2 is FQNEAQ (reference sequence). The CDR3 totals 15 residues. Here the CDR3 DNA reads TGTGCCAGCAGCTTGCTGCCGGACTATAATTCACCCCTCCACTTT. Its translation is CASSLLPDYNSPLHF.

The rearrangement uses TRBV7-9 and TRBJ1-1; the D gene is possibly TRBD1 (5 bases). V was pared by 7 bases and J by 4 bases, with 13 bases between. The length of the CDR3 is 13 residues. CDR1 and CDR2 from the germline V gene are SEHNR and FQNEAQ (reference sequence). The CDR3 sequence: CASIGGALTEAFF. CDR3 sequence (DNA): TGTGCCAGCATAGGAGGGGCTCTCACTGAAGCTTTCTTT. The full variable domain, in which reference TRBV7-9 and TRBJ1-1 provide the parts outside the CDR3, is DTGVSQNPRHKITKRGQNVTFRCDPISEHNRLYWYRQTLGQGPEFLTYFQNEAQLEKSRLLSDRFSAERPKGSFSTLEIQRTEQGDSAMYLCASIGGALTEAFFGQGTRLTVV.

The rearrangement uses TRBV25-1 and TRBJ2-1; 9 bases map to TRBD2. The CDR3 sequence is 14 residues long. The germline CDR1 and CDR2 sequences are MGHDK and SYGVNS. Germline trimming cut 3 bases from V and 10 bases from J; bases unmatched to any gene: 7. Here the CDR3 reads CASSDHGTSREQFF. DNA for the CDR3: TGTGCCAGCAGTGACCACGGGACTAGCCGGGAGCAGTTCTTC.

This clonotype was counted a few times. CDR3 DNA: TGTGCCATCAACAGGGGGGCCGGTCCAGATACGCAGTATTTT. Amino acids: CAINRGAGPDTQYF. The chain uses TRBV6-2 or TRBV6-3 and TRBJ2-3; TRBD1 matches 8 bases. CDR3 length: 14 amino acids. CDR1 and CDR2 (germline): MNHEY, SVGEGT. Unmatched junction bases numbered 10, after V lost 10 bases and J lost 4 bases.

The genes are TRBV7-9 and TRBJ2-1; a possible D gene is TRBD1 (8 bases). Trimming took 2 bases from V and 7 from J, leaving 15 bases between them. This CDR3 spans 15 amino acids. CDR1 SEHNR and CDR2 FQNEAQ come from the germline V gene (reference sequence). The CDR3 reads CASSLTGGATNEQFF. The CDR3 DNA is TGTGCCAGCAGCTTAACAGGGGGGGCCACGAATGAGCAGTTCTTC.

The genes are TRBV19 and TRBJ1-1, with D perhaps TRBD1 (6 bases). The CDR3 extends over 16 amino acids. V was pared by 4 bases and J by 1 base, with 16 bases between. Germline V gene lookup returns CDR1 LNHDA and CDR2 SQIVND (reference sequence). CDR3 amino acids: CASSKRRQVENTEAFF. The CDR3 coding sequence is TGTGCCAGTAGTAAGAGGCGACAGGTTGAGAACACTGAAGCTTTCTTT.

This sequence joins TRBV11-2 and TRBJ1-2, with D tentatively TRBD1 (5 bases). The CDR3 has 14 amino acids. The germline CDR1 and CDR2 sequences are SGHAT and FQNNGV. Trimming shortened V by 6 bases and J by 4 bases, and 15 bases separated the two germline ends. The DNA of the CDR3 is TGTGCCAGCAGTCCGGGGGAAGGTGTCTATGGCTACACCTTC. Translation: CASSPGEGVYGYTF.

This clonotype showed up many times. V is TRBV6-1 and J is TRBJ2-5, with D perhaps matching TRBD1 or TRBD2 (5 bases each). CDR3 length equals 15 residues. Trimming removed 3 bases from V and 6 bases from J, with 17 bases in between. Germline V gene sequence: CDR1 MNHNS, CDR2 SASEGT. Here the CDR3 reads CASSEVRDRRQTQYF. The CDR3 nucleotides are TGTGCCAGCAGTGAGGTCCGGGACCGCCGACAGACCCAGTACTTC.